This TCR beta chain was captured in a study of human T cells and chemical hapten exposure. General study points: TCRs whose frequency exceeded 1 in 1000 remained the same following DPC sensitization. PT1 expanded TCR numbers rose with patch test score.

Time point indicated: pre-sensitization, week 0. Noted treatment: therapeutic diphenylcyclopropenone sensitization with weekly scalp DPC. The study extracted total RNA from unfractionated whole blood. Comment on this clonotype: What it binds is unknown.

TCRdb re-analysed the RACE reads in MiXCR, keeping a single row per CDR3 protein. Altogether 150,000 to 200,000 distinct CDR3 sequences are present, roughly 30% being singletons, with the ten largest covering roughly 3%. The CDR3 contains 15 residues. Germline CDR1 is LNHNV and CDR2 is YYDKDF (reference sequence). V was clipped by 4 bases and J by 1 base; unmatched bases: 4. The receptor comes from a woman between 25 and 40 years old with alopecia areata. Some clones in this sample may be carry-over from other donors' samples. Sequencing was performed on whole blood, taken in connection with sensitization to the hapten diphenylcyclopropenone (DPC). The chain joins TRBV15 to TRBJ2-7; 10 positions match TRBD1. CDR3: CATSTMGQGSYEQYF. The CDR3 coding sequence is TGTGCCACCAGCACAATGGGACAGGGGTCCTACGAGCAGTACTTC.